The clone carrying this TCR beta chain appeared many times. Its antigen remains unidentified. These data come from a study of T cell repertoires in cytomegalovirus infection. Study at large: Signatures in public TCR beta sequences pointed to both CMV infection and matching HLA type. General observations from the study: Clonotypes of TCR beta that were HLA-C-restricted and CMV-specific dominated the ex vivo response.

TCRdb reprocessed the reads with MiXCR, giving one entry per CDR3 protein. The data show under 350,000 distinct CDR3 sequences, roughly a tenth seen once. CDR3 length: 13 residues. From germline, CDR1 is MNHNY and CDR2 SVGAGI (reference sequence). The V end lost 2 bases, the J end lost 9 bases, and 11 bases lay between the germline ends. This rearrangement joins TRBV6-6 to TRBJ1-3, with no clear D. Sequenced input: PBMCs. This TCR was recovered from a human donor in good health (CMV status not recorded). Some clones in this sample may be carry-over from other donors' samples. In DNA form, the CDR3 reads TGTGCCAGCAGTTACACAGTCGACGGCACCATATATTTT. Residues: CASSYTVDGTIYF.